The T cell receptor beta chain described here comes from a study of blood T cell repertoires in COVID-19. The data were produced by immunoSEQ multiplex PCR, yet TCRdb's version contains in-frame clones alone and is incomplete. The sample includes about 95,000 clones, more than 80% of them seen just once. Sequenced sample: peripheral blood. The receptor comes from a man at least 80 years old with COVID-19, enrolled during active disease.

CDR3 region: CASSLGWRGEQYF. CDR3 DNA: TGTGCCAGCAGTTTGGGGTGGAGGGGCGAGCAGTACTTC. The chain has TRBV12-3 or TRBV12-4 and TRBJ2-7; tentatively, D is TRBD2 (6 bases). The V end lost 3 bases, the J end lost 6 bases, and 12 bases lay between the germline ends. This CDR3 is built from 13 residues.